One sample yielded the 28 T cell receptor beta chains listed below, sequenced in a study of T cell responses to AZD1222 COVID-19 vaccine. Profiled with immunoSEQ multiplex PCR; TCRdb holds only in-frame clones, not every one. The table shows some 120,000 clones, with 92% occurring only once. This specimen was peripheral blood, taken 28 days after the second AZD1222 dose. All receptors derive from an adult who received the AZD1222 COVID-19 vaccine.

The genes are TRBV2 and TRBJ2-2, with 9 bases lining up with TRBD2. Germline CDR1 reads SNHLY; CDR2 reads FYNNEI. The CDR3 is made up of 15 amino acids. V gave up 5 bases and J gave up 6 bases; unmatched junction bases: 7. The CDR3 sequence: CASSKPGLAPGELFF. DNA of the CDR3: TGTGCCAGCAGTAAACCGGGACTAGCCCCCGGGGAGCTGTTTTTT.

The DNA of the CDR3 is TGTGCCAGCTCGGCGGGTGGAGGGTCGGACGAGCAGTACTTC. Amino acids: CASSAGGGSDEQYF. The V and J genes are TRBV7-9 and TRBJ2-7; D is possibly TRBD2 (6 bases). V lost 8 bases to trimming and J lost 5 bases, with 19 bases between them. The length of the CDR3 is 14 residues. Germline CDR1 reads SEHNR; CDR2 reads FQNEAQ (reference sequence).

The gene calls are TRBV28 and TRBJ1-5, with D unresolved. The germline CDR1 and CDR2 sequences are MDHEN and SYDVKM. V was cut by 2 bases and J by 3 bases, with 8 bases left in between. The CDR3 runs 14 residues. The CDR3 sequence is CASSLLVNNQPQHF. The CDR3 DNA is TGTGCCAGCAGTTTACTAGTTAACAATCAGCCCCAGCATTTT. Variable domain in full (rest from reference TRBV28 and TRBJ1-5): DVKVTQSSRYLVKRTGEKVFLECVQDMDHENMFWYRQDPGLGLRLIYFSYDVKMKEKGDIPEGYSVSREKKERFSLILESASTNQTSMYLCASSLLVNNQPQHFGDGTRLSIL.

The CDR3 sequence: CASSAQGRVYGEKNTEAFF. The CDR3 region has the DNA TGTGCCAGTAGTGCGCAGGGGAGGGTGTACGGAGAAAAGAACACTGAAGCTTTCTTT. The rearrangement links TRBV19 to TRBJ1-1, with D possibly TRBD1 on 6 matching bases. Trimming took 5 bases from V and 1 from J, leaving 26 bases between them. The CDR3 extends over 19 amino acids. The germline V gene has CDR1 LNHDA and CDR2 SQIVND (reference sequence).

The V and J genes are TRBV7-9 and TRBJ2-5, with D possibly TRBD2 on 5 matching bases. The CDR3 consists of 15 residues. The V end was cut by 7 bases, the J end by 7 bases, with 22 bases between. Germline CDR1 reads SEHNR; CDR2 reads FQNEAQ (reference sequence). The CDR3 protein is CASNTNIDYPGTQYF. CDR3 in DNA: TGTGCCAGCAACACAAACATCGACTACCCGGGGACCCAGTACTTC. Supplemented by reference TRBV7-9 and TRBJ2-5, the full variable domain reads DTGVSQNPRHKITKRGQNVTFRCDPISEHNRLYWYRQTLGQGPEFLTYFQNEAQLEKSRLLSDRFSAERPKGSFSTLEIQRTEQGDSAMYLCASNTNIDYPGTQYFGPGTRLLVL.

The CDR3 region has the DNA TGTGCCAGCAGCTTGGGACTAGCCAACCACAATGAGCAGTTCTTC. Translating it yields CASSLGLANHNEQFF. The V and J genes are TRBV5-4 and TRBJ2-1; 7 bases are a match to TRBD2. The CDR3 sequence is 15 residues long. Germline CDR1 reads SGHNT; CDR2 reads YYREEE (reference sequence). V gave up 0 bases and J gave up 5 bases; unmatched junction bases: 5.

In its sample, this clone was seen a few times. This rearrangement joins TRBV5-1 to TRBJ2-3; tentatively, D is TRBD2 (6 bases). CDR1 and CDR2 from the germline V gene are SGHRS and YFSETQ. V lost 0 bases to trimming and J lost 5 bases, with 10 bases between them. CDR3 length: 14 amino acids. CDR3 loop: CASSLGGVEDTQYF. DNA of the CDR3: TGCGCCAGCAGCTTGGGCGGGGTGGAAGATACGCAGTATTTT.

The chain recombines TRBV2 with TRBJ1-2, with TRBD1 matching 12 bases. The ends lost 9 bases at V and 8 bases at J; junction bases unmatched: 10. Germline values: CDR1 SNHLY, CDR2 FYNNEI. The CDR3 totals 14 residues. The CDR3 coding sequence is TGTGCCAGTGATGGGACAGGGGGCTCCGAAGGCTACACCTTC. It codes for CASDGTGGSEGYTF.

The V call is TRBV19, the J call TRBJ2-7; D gene uncertain. The CDR3 is 13 amino acids. Looked up from germline, CDR1 is LNHDA and CDR2 is SQIVND (reference sequence). V lost 4 bases and J lost 3, with 10 bases in between. CDR3 sequence: CASSTSPLYEQYF. For the CDR3, the DNA is TGTGCCAGTAGTACCAGCCCTCTCTACGAGCAGTACTTC.

The chain couples TRBV7-9 to TRBJ1-6; unclear D gene. The CDR3 consists of 15 residues. Germline lookup yields CDR1 SEHNR and CDR2 FQNEAQ (reference sequence). V shed 5 bases and J shed 8 bases, with 16 bases lying between them. The CDR3 loop reads CASSLGTALDSPLHF. The CDR3 DNA reads as TGTGCCAGCAGCCTAGGCACAGCTCTTGATTCACCCCTCCACTTT.

The rearrangement uses TRBV19 and TRBJ1-1, with 7 bases aligning to TRBD1. Germline loops: CDR1 LNHDA, CDR2 SQIVND (reference sequence). Trimming cost V 9 bases and J 0 bases; bases outside gene matches: 7. This CDR3 spans 14 amino acids. The CDR3 bases are TGTGCCAGCTGCAAAGGGGGCTTGAACACTGAAGCTTTCTTT. It codes for CASCKGGLNTEAFF.

The rearrangement uses TRBV30 and TRBJ1-2; the D is unclear. The CDR3 is 13 amino acids. Trimming removed 3 bases at V and 2 bases at J, with 10 bases between. The germline V gene encodes CDR1 GTSNPN and CDR2 SVGIG (reference sequence). DNA for the CDR3: TGTGCCTGGAGCCATGGACGGAACTATGGCTACACCTTC. It specifies CAWSHGRNYGYTF.

J is TRBJ2-7 and V is TRBV28, with 8 nucleotides matching TRBD1. Germline CDR1 and CDR2: MDHEN and SYDVKM. V shed 5 bases and J 4 bases; nucleotides not matched to a gene: 13. The CDR3 is 16 residues long. The CDR3 sequence is CASSPQGAPRPYEQYF. CDR3 DNA: TGTGCCAGCAGTCCCCAGGGGGCCCCCCGTCCTTACGAGCAGTACTTC.

The rearrangement joins TRBV29-1 to TRBJ1-5; D ambiguous. V was trimmed by 6 bases and J by 4 bases, leaving 16 bases between them. There are 14 residues in the CDR3. Germline V lookup: CDR1 SQVTM, CDR2 ANQGSEA. The CDR3: CSVATETRNQPQHF. DNA of the CDR3: TGCAGCGTCGCCACCGAGACCAGGAATCAGCCCCAGCATTTT.

The V and J genes are TRBV11-2 and TRBJ2-1, with D possibly matching TRBD2 (6 bases). Between the trimmed V and J ends, which lost 1 base and 7 bases, there was a span of 14 bases. The CDR3 is made up of 15 amino acids. Germline lookup yields CDR1 SGHAT and CDR2 FQNNGV. The CDR3: CASSLALAPRNEQFF. CDR3 nucleotide sequence: TGTGCCAGCAGCTTAGCCCTAGCGCCGAGGAATGAGCAGTTCTTC.

This sequence joins TRBV3-1 (or the pseudogene TRBV3-2) and TRBJ1-2, with a weak D call TRBD1 (6 bases). Germline V CDR1 and CDR2: LGHDT, YNNKEL (reference sequence). Trimming removed 8 bases from V and 3 bases from J, with 16 bases in between. The CDR3 consists of 14 residues. CDR3 sequence (DNA): TGTGCCAGCGCGGGGCAGGGGTCTTACTATGGCTACACCTTC. It yields the protein CASAGQGSYYGYTF.

The chain recombines TRBV6-5 with TRBJ1-6; TRBD1 aligns across 7 bases. The CDR3 has 15 amino acids. Germline CDR1 and CDR2: MNHEY and SVGAGI. The V gene end was trimmed by 6 bases and the J gene end by 10 bases; junction bases not matched to a gene: 12. For the CDR3, the DNA is TGTGCCAGCAGCTTTACCGGGACAGCGGGATCACCCCTCCACTTT. This encodes CASSFTGTAGSPLHF.

The V and J genes are TRBV6-5 and TRBJ2-7; D remains unclear. Trimming stripped 6 bases from V and 3 bases from J, with 18 bases between. Germline CDR1 reads MNHEY; CDR2 reads SVGAGI. The CDR3 runs to 15 residues. DNA of the CDR3: TGTGCCAGCAGGTCCTACAGTGGGGTTTTCTACGAGCAGTACTTC. This sequence encodes CASRSYSGVFYEQYF.

CDR3 sequence reads: CASSPLIGSNEQFF. CDR3 DNA sequence: TGTGCCAGCAGCCCACTCATCGGGAGCAATGAGCAGTTCTTC. The chain has TRBV6-4 and TRBJ2-1; tentative D call: TRBD2 (6 bases). Trimming removed 6 bases at V and 6 bases at J, with 15 bases between. The CDR3 loop spans 14 amino acids. CDR1 and CDR2 from the germline V gene are MRHNA and SNTAGT.

This clone was seen a handful of times. The V call is TRBV7-2, the J call TRBJ2-7; no clear D gene. Trimming shortened V by 6 bases and J by 1 base, and 13 bases separated the two germline ends. Germline V gene data show CDR1 as SGHTA and CDR2 as FQGNSA. The CDR3 loop spans 14 amino acids. CDR3 bases: TGTGCCAGCAGGTGGCAGGATTATTCCTACGAGCAGTACTTC. It is translated as CASRWQDYSYEQYF.

This rearrangement joins TRBV7-3 to TRBJ1-4, with D unresolved. V was cut by 1 base and J by 3 bases, with 3 bases left in between. The germline V gene has CDR1 SGHTA and CDR2 FQGTGA. CDR3 size: 13 residues. For the CDR3, the DNA is TGTGCCAGCAGCTTAAGGCCTAATGAAAAACTGTTTTTT. This translates into CASSLRPNEKLFF. The full variable domain, completed using reference TRBV7-3 and TRBJ1-4, is GAGVSQTPSNKVTEKGKYVELRCDPISGHTALYWYRQSLGQGPEFLIYFQGTGAADDSGLPNDRFFAVRPEGSVSTLKIQRTERGDSAVYLCASSLRPNEKLFFGSGTQLSVL.

This rearrangement joins TRBV6-5 to TRBJ2-5; D is uncertain. The germline gives CDR1 MNHEY, CDR2 SVGAGI. Trimming cost V 0 bases and J 2 bases, with 10 bases left between them. The CDR3 has 15 amino acids. CDR3 DNA: TGTGCCAGCAGTTACTCGTTTTGGACGCAAGAGACCCAGTACTTC. Translation gives CASSYSFWTQETQYF.

This chain links TRBV12-3 or TRBV12-4 with TRBJ1-1; D unresolved. The CDR3 is 13 amino acids. Trimming took 3 bases from V and 0 from J, leaving 5 bases between them. The CDR3 DNA follows: TGTGCCAGCAGTTTTGGGCTGAACACTGAAGCTTTCTTT. Protein: CASSFGLNTEAFF.

V is TRBV7-9 and J is TRBJ1-2; D not resolved. Trimming cost V 5 bases and J 0 bases, with 16 bases left between them. The CDR3 contains 16 residues. The germline CDR1 and CDR2 sequences are SEHNR and FQNEAQ (reference sequence). The chain's CDR3 is CASSPTGNVANYGYTF. The CDR3 nucleotides are TGTGCCAGCAGCCCTACTGGGAACGTTGCTAACTATGGCTACACCTTC.

The V gene is TRBV20-1, the J gene TRBJ2-1; D call uncertain. V lost 8 bases and J 4 bases, leaving 12 bases between the germline ends. Germline loops: CDR1 DFQATT, CDR2 SNEGSKA (reference sequence). The CDR3 length is 12 residues. The CDR3: CSPSGEYNEQFF. The CDR3, as DNA: TGCAGTCCCAGTGGAGAATACAATGAGCAGTTCTTC.

The rearrangement uses TRBV10-3 and TRBJ1-4; tentative D call: TRBD1 (6 bases). Germline-derived CDR1 and CDR2 are ENHRY and SYGVKD. Trimming took 1 base from V and 7 from J, leaving 13 bases between them. The CDR3 consists of 15 residues. The CDR3 DNA is TGTGCCATCAGTGAGTTACAGGGTGACGGTGAAAAACTGTTTTTT. It translates to CAISELQGDGEKLFF.

The chain employs TRBV5-6 and TRBJ2-1; tentatively, D is TRBD1 (5 bases). Germline lookup yields CDR1 SGHDT and CDR2 YYEEEE. CDR3 length: 14 amino acids. Trimming pared 4 bases from V and 7 bases from J, leaving 15 bases between. CDR3 sequence (DNA): TGTGCCAGCAGCATGGAAGGGGTTGGGAATGAGCAGTTCTTC. Protein product: CASSMEGVGNEQFF.

J is TRBJ1-1 and V is TRBV19, with 7 bases fitting TRBD1. The CDR3 loop spans 13 amino acids. J was trimmed by 0 bases and V by 9 bases; bases with no gene match: 4. Germline V lookup: CDR1 LNHDA, CDR2 SQIVND (reference sequence). The CDR3 DNA reads as TGTGCCAGCCGGGGACAGATGAACACTGAAGCTTTCTTT. It is translated as CASRGQMNTEAFF.